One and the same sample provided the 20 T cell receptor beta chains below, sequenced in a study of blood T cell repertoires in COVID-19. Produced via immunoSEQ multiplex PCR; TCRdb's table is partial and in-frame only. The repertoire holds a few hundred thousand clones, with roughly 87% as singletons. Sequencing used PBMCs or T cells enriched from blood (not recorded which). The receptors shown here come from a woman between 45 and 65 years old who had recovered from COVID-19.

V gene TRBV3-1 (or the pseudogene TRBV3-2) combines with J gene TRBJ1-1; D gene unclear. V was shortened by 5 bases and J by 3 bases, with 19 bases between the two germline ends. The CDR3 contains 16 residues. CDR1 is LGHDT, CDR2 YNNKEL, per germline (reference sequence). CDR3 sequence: CASSAEERGMDTEAFF. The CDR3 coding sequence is TGTGCCAGCAGCGCCGAGGAGCGGGGTATGGACACTGAAGCTTTCTTT.

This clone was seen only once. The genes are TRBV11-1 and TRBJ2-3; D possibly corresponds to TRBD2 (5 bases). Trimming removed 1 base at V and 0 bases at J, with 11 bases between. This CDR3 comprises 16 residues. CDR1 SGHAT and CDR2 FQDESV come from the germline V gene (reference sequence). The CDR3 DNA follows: TGTGCCAGCAGCTTAGTTACGGGGTGGAGCACAGATACGCAGTATTTT. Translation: CASSLVTGWSTDTQYF.

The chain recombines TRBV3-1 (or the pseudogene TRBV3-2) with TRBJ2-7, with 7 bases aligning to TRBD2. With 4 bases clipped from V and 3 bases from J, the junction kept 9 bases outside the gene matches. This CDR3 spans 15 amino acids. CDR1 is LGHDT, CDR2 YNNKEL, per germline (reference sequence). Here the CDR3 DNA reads TGTGCCAGCAGCCGAGTAGCGGGTGGTATCTACGAGCAGTACTTC. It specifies CASSRVAGGIYEQYF.

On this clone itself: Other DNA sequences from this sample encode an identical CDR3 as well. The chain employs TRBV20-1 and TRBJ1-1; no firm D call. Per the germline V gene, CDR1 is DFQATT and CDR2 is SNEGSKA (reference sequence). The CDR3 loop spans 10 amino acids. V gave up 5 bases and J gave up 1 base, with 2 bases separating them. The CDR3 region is CSAQNTEAFF. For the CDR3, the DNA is TGCAGTGCTCAGAACACTGAAGCTTTCTTT.

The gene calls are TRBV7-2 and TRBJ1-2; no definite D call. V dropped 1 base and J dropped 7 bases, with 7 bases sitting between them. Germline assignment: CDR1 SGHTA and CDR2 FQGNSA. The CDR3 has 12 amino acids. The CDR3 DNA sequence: TGTGCCAGCAGCTTAGGGGAGGGTGGCTACACCTTC. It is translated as CASSLGEGGYTF.

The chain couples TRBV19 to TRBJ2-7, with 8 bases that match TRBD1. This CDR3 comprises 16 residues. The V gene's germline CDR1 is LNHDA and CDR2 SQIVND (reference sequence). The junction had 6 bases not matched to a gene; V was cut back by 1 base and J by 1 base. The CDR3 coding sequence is TGTGCCAGTAGTATAGTGGGGACAGGCGCATCCTACGAGCAGTACTTC. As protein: CASSIVGTGASYEQYF.

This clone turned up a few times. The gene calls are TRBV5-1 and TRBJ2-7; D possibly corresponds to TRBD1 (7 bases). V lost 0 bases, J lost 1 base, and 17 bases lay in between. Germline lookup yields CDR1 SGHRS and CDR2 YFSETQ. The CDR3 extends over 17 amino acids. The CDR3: CASSLGQGGPLSYEQYF. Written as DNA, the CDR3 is TGCGCCAGCAGCTTGGGTCAGGGGGGTCCTCTATCCTACGAGCAGTACTTC.

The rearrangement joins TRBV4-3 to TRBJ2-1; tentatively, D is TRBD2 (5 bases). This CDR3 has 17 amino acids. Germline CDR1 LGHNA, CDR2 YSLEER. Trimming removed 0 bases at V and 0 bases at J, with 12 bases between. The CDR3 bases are TGCGCCAGCAGCCAAGATGCGGGCCTTGACTCCTACAATGAGCAGTTCTTC. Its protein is CASSQDAGLDSYNEQFF.

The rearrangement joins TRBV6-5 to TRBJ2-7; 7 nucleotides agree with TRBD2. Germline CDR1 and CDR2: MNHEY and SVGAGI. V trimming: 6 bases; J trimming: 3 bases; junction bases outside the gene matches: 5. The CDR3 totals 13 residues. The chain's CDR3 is CASRNGGSYEQYF. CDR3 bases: TGTGCCAGCAGAAACGGGGGGAGCTACGAGCAGTACTTC.

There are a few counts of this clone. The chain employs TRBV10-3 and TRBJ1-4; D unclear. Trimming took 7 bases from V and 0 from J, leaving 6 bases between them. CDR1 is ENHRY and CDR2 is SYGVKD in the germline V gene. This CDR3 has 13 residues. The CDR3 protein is CAIKSATNEKLFF. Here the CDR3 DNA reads TGTGCCATCAAGAGTGCAACTAATGAAAAACTGTTTTTT.

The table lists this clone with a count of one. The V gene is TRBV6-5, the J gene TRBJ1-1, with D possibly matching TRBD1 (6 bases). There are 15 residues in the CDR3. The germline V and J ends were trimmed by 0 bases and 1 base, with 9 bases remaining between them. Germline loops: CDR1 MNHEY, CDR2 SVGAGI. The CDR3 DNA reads TGTGCCAGCAGTTACTCGGGGGCTCCGAACACTGAAGCTTTCTTT. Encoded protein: CASSYSGAPNTEAFF.

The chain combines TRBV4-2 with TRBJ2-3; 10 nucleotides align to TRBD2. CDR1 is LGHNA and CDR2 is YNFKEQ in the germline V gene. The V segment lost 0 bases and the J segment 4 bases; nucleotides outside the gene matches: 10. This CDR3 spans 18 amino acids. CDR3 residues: CASSQDKASGRWADTQYF. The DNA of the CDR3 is TGTGCCAGCAGCCAAGATAAGGCTAGCGGGAGATGGGCAGATACGCAGTATTTT.

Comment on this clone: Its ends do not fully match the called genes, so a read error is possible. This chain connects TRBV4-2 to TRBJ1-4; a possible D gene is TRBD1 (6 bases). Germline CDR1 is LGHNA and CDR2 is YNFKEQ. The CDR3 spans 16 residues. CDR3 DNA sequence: TGTGCCAGCAGCCAAGAGAAAGGGACAACAAATGAAAAACTGTTTTTT. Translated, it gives CASSQEKGTTNEKLFF.

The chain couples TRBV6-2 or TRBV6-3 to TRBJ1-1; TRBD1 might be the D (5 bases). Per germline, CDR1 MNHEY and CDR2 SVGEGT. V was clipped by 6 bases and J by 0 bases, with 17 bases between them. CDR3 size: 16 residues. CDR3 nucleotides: TGTGCCAGCAGCCAACGTCCCGGGGGTGTGAACACTGAAGCTTTCTTT. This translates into CASSQRPGGVNTEAFF.

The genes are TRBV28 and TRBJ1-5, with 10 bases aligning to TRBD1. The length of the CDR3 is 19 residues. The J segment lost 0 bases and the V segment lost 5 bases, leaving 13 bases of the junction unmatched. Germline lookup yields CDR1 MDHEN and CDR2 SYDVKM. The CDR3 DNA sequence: TGTGCCAGCAGTCCCCACGGCTTAGGGACAGGGGCTAGCAATCAGCCCCAGCATTTT. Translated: CASSPHGLGTGASNQPQHF.

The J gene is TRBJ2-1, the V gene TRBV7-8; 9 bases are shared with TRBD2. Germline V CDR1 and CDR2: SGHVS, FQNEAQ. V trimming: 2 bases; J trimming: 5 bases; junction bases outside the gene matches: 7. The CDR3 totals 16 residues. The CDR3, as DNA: TGTGCCAGCAGCTTATGGTCTAGCGGGAACCACAATGAGCAGTTCTTC. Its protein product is CASSLWSSGNHNEQFF.

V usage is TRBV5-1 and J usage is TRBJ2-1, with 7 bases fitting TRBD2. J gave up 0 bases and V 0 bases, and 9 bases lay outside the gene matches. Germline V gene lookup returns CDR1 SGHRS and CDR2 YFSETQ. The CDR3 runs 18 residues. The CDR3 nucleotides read TGCGCCAGCAGCTTGGACCTAGCGGACCCAAGCTCCTACAATGAGCAGTTCTTC. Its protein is CASSLDLADPSSYNEQFF.

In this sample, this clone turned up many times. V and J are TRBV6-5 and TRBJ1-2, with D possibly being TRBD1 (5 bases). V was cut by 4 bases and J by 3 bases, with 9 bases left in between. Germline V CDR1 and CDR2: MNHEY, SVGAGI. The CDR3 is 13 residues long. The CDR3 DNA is TGTGCCAGCAGTTTTGGGGCAGACTATGGCTACACCTTC. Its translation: CASSFGADYGYTF.

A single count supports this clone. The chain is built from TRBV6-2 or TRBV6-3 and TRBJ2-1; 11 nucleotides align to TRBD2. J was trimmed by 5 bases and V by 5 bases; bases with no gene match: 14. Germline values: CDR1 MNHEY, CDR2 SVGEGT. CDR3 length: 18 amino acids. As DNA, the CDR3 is TGTGCCAGCAGTCCGTCACTCTTTAGCGGGAGGGTCAACAATGAGCAGTTCTTC. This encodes CASSPSLFSGRVNNEQFF.

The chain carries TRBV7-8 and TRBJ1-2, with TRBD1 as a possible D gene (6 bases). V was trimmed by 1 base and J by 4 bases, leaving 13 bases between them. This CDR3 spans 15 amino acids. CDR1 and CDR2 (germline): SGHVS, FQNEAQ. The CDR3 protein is CASSLGGRARYGYTF. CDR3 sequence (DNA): TGTGCCAGCAGCTTAGGGGGGCGAGCCCGCTATGGCTACACCTTC.